This T cell receptor (beta chain) stems from a study of cytomegalovirus exposure and HLA in healthy donors. PCR amplification relied on 60 Vbeta primers (plus 13 Jbeta primers). The method was immunoSEQ multiplex PCR; TCRdb's version includes in-frame clones alone and lacks a portion of them. The sample contains 200,000 or so clones, more than 65% of which appear only once. The specimen was PBMCs. This clonotype was sampled from a man between 45 and 60 years old in good health and CMV-seronegative.

Here the CDR3 reads CASSLASVGRAPGEQYF. CDR3 DNA sequence: TGTGCCAGCAGCTTAGCATCGGTCGGGAGGGCCCCGGGCGAGCAGTACTTC. The chain has TRBV7-2 and TRBJ2-7; TRBD2 aligns across 8 bases. Germline values: CDR1 SGHTA, CDR2 FQGNSA. V was pared by 0 bases and J by 6 bases, with 13 bases of the junction left unmatched. The length of the CDR3 is 17 residues.